This TCR beta chain was sequenced in a study of CD8+CD57+ T cells in acquired aplastic anemia. About the study: The mean DNA yield obtained from sorted CD4+ and CD8+ cells came to roughly 3 ug. The study, taken as a whole, reports: Significance was not reached for CD8+ Simpson's diversity between patients and controls. The number of CD8+ CDR3 sequences shared by patients and controls was approximately 28.

All sequencing subjects had displayed CD8+CD57+ cell expansion on flow cytometry. TCR beta VDJ and CDR3 were profiled, and genomic DNA was the template. TCRdb fed the reads into MiXCR, producing one record per CDR3 protein. The data show about 120,000 distinct CDR3 sequences, with approximately 50% seen just once and roughly 30% held by the top ten. This CDR3 is 11 amino acids long. The germline V gene has CDR1 ENHRY and CDR2 SYGVKD. The V gene lost 6 bases and the J gene lost 5 bases, with 7 bases spanning the gap. Points on this clonotype: The antigen is unknown.

The clonotype originates from a human donor with aplastic anemia. The chain is built from TRBV10-3 and TRBJ2-5; D assignment may be TRBD1 or TRBD2 (6 bases each). Sequencing was done on a sample of sorted CD4+, CD8+, or CD8+CD57+ T cells (not recorded which) from PBMCs. The CDR3 protein is CAIRGGETQYF. CDR3 DNA sequence: TGTGCCATCAGAGGGGGGGAGACCCAGTACTTC.